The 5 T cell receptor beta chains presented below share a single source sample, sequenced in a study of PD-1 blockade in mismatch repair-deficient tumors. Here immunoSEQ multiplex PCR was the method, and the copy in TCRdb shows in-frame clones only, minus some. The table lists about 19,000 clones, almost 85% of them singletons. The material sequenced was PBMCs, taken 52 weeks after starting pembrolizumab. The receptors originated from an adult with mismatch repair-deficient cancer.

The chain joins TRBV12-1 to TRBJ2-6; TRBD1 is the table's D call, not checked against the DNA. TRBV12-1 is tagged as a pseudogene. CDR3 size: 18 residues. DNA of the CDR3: TGTGCCAGCAGCTGTCGATCTATAGGACAAAGTCGGGCCAACGTCCTGACTTTC. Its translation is CASSCRSIGQSRANVLTF.

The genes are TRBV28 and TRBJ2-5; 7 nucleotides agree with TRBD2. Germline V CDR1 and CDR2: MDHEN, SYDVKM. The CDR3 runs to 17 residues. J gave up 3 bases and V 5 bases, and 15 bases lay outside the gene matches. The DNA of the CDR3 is TGTGCCAGCAGTCTCCGGGGTGCGGGACTACGTAAAGAGACCCAGTACTTC. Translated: CASSLRGAGLRKETQYF. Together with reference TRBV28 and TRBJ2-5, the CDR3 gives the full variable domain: DVKVTQSSRYLVKRTGEKVFLECVQDMDHENMFWYRQDPGLGLRLIYFSYDVKMKEKGDIPEGYSVSREKKERFSLILESASTNQTSMYLCASSLRGAGLRKETQYFGPGTRLLVL.

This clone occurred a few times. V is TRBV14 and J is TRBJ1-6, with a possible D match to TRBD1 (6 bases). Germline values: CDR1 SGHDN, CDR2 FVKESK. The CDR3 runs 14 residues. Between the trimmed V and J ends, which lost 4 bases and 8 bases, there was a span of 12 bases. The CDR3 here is CASSRYTGYSPLHF. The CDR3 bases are TGTGCCAGCAGCCGATATACAGGGTATTCACCCCTCCACTTT.

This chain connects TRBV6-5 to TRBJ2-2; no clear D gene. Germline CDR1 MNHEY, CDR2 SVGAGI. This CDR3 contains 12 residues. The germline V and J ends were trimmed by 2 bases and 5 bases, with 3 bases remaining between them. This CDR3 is CASSYQTGELFF. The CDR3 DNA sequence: TGTGCCAGCAGTTACCAAACCGGGGAGCTGTTTTTT.

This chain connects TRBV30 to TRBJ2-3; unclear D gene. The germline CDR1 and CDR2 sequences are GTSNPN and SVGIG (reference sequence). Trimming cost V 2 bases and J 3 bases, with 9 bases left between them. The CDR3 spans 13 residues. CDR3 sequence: CAWSREETDTQYF. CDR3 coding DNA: TGTGCCTGGAGTCGCGAAGAAACAGATACGCAGTATTTT.